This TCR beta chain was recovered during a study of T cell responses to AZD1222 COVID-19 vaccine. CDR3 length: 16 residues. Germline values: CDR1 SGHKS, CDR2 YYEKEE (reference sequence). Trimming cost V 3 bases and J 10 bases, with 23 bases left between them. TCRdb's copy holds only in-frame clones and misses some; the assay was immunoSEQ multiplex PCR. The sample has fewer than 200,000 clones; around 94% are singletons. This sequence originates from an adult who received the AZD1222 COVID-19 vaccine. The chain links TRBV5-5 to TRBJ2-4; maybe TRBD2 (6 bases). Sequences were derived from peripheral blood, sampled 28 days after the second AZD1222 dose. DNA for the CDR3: TGTGCCAGCAGCTCCGGCGGGGCAGGCCCTTTGTGGATTCAGTACTTC. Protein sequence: CASSSGGAGPLWIQYF.